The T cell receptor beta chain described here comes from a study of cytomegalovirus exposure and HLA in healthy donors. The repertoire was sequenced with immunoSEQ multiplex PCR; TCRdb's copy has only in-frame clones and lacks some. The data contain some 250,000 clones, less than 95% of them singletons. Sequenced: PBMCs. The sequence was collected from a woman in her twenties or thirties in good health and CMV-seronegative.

The DNA of the CDR3 is TGTGCCAGCAGTCCCCAAACAGGGCAGGGCGGGGAGCTGTTTTTT. Its translation is CASSPQTGQGGELFF. The J gene is TRBJ2-2, the V gene TRBV28; D may be TRBD1 (6 bases). Germline assignment: CDR1 MDHEN and CDR2 SYDVKM. CDR3 length equals 15 residues. V was cut by 5 bases and J by 7 bases, with 17 bases left in between.